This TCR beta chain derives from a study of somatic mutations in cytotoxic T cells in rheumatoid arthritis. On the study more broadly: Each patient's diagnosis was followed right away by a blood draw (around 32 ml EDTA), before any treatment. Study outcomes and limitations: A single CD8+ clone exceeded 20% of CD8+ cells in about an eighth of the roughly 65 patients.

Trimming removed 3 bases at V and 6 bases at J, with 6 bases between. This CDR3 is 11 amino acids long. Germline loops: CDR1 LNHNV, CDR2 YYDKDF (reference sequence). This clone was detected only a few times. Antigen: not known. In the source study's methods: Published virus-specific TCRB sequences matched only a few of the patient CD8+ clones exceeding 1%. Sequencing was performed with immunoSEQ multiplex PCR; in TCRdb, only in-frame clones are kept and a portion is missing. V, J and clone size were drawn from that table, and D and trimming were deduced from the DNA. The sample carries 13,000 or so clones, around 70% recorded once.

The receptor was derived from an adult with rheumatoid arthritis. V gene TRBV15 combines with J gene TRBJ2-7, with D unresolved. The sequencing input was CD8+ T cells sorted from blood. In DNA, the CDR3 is TGTGCCACCAGCAGCGGGCGCGAGCAGTACTTC. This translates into CATSSGREQYF.